A selection of T cell receptor beta chains follows, all from one sample in a study of patients and donors after allogeneic stem cell transplantation. From the RT-PCR reads, TCRdb called clonotypes with MiXCR, one entry per CDR3 protein. The repertoire includes around 200,000 distinct CDR3 sequences, about 37% of them detected once, and roughly 12% sits in the top ten. Source material: blood, either unsorted or a sorted T cell fraction (not recorded which). These receptors were taken from a human donor who was either an allogeneic HSCT recipient or a stem cell or donor lymphocyte infusion donor (not recorded which). It is not recorded whose cells these are; they may come from a transplant donor. Both conserved end residues are part of each CDR3. D genes are given only for firm matches. A row's size may be missing; if present it is once, few, many or a size class.

v_gene	j_gene	abundance	d_gene	CDR3aa	CDR3nt
TRBV27	TRBJ2-5	-	-	CASSLKSGSPVGRRETQYF	TGTGCCAGCAGTCTCAAGTCCGGGAGTCCTGTGGGAAGAAGAGAGACCCAGTACTTC
TRBV29-1	TRBJ1-2	many	-	CSVVSANYGYTF	TGCAGCGTTGTGTCAGCTAACTATGGCTACACCTTC
TRBV10-3	TRBJ2-1	-	TRBD1	CAISGLGTGNTAQPYNEQFF	TGTGCCATCAGTGGATTGGGGACAGGGAACACCGCGCAGCCCTACAATGAGCAGTTCTTC
TRBV28	TRBJ1-2	-	TRBD1	CASSLRDRVRGYTF	TGTGCCAGCAGTCTCCGGGACAGGGTTAGAGGCTACACCTTC
TRBV20-1	TRBJ2-1	-	TRBD2	CSAANSGGLSYNEQFF	TGCAGTGCCGCGAATAGCGGGGGTCTCTCCTACAATGAGCAGTTCTTC
TRBV9	TRBJ1-1	few	-	CASSVGVGSNTEAFF	TGTGCCAGCAGCGTAGGTGTCGGCTCGAACACTGAAGCTTTCTTT
TRBV12-3/TRBV12-4	TRBJ2-3	-	-	CASRTDTGRYTDTQYF	TGTGCCAGCAGGACCGATACAGGGCGCTACACAGATACGCAGTATTTT
TRBV4-1	TRBJ1-2	-	-	CASSQVRGPAGYTF	TGCGCCAGCAGCCAAGTGAGGGGTCCGGCCGGCTACACCTTC
TRBV5-1	TRBJ2-3	-	TRBD1	CASSLGQGALTDTQYF	TGCGCCAGCAGCTTGGGACAGGGGGCGCTTACAGATACGCAGTATTTT
TRBV4-2	TRBJ2-2	-	-	CASSLTNTGELFF	TGTGCCAGCAGCCTTACCAACACCGGGGAGCTGTTTTTT
TRBV6-4	TRBJ1-1	few	TRBD1	CASSSGQGTEAFF	TGTGCCAGCAGTTCCGGACAGGGCACTGAAGCTTTCTTT
TRBV11-2	TRBJ2-3	-	TRBD1	CASRFTGGTTDTQYF	TGTGCCAGCAGGTTTACAGGGGGGACCACAGATACGCAGTATTTT
TRBV5-1	TRBJ2-5	-	-	CASSFAGASQETQYF	TGCGCCAGCAGCTTCGCGGGGGCCTCTCAAGAGACCCAGTACTTC
TRBV30	TRBJ1-6	few	-	CAWSAHLTSSYNSPLHF	TGTGCCTGGAGCGCTCATCTGACGAGCTCCTATAATTCACCCCTCCACTTT
TRBV5-1	TRBJ1-1	-	-	CASSARAGGLTEAFF	TGCGCCAGCAGCGCGCGGGCGGGGGGACTCACTGAAGCTTTCTTT
TRBV20-1	TRBJ1-1	few	-	CSARARGTEAFF	TGCAGTGCTAGAGCTAGGGGCACTGAAGCTTTCTTT
TRBV3-1	TRBJ1-1	-	-	CASSQVASPFNTEAFF	TGTGCCAGCAGCCAAGTGGCTAGTCCCTTTAACACTGAAGCTTTCTTT
TRBV4-3	TRBJ1-5	few	-	CASSQHRDVNQPQHF	TGCGCCAGCAGCCAACACAGGGACGTCAATCAGCCCCAGCATTTT
TRBV4-3	TRBJ2-3	-	-	CASSQDVSPDTQYF	TGCGCCAGCAGCCAAGACGTGTCTCCAGATACGCAGTATTTT
TRBV7-9	TRBJ1-3	-	TRBD1	CASSARTGGLRNTIYF	TGTGCCAGCAGCGCGCGGACAGGGGGATTACGAAACACCATATATTTT
TRBV11-2	TRBJ2-3	-	-	CASSPRDGFTDTQYF	TGTGCCAGCAGCCCAAGGGACGGATTCACAGATACGCAGTATTTT
TRBV12-3/TRBV12-4	TRBJ1-1	-	-	CASGPRQLNTEAFF	TGTGCCAGCGGCCCTCGACAGCTGAACACTGAAGCTTTCTTT